The text below deals with one T cell receptor beta chain. Its specificity is not known. Profiled with immunoSEQ multiplex PCR; TCRdb holds only in-frame clones, not every one. Of about 200,000 clones in the sample, roughly 84% were seen once. The CDR3 has 15 residues. Germline CDR1 and CDR2: MDHEN and SYDVKM. V was clipped by 6 bases and J by 3 bases, with 14 bases between them. The entry originates in a study of cytomegalovirus exposure and HLA in healthy donors. Study-wide context: In a later analysis, the 110 or so validation repertoires were reported to have used the same platform as the roughly 670 first-cohort repertoires.

General study findings and limits: A later analysis found first-cohort TCR clusters tended to co-occur in the 100 to 150 validation repertoires. TCR beta chains numbering more than 150 were designated cytomegalovirus-associated. Among TCR sequences, most were rare, though some public TCRs appeared in many donors.

The source is a woman in her twenties or thirties in good health and CMV-seropositive. The genes are TRBV28 and TRBJ1-4, with a tentative D call TRBD1 (5 bases). Sequenced input: PBMCs. The CDR3 protein is CASRNRDFANEKLFF. CDR3 DNA: TGTGCCAGCAGGAACCGGGACTTTGCTAATGAAAAACTGTTTTTT.